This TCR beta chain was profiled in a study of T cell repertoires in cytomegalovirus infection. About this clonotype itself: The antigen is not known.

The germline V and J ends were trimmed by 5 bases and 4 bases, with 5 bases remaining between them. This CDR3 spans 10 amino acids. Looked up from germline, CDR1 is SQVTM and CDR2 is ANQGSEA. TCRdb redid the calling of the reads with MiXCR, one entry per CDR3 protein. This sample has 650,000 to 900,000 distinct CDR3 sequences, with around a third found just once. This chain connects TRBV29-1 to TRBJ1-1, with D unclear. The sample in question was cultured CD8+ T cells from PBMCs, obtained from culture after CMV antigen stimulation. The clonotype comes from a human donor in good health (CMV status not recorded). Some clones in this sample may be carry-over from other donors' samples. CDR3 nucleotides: TGCAGCGTTATAGTCACTGAAGCTTTCTTT. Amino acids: CSVIVTEAFF.